This TCR beta chain was sequenced during a study of blood T cell repertoires in COVID-19. About the study: The United States, Italy and Spain provided the acute and convalescent COVID-19 samples.

In the study's own analysis: For nucleated cells, counts were estimated from reference gene primer amplification. TCRdb keeps only in-frame clones here, not all; method: immunoSEQ multiplex PCR. V, J and clone size derive from that table, while D and trimming were established from the DNA sequence. The table records over 110,000 clones, roughly 82% of them present only once. The germline V gene encodes CDR1 SGHDT and CDR2 YYEEEE. The CDR3 runs to 18 residues. Trimming removed 0 bases from V and 0 bases from J, with 16 bases in between. The sample was peripheral blood. The sequence came from an elderly man with acute or convalescent COVID-19. The gene calls are TRBV5-6 and TRBJ1-5; D perhaps matches TRBD1 (5 bases). CDR3: CASSLGGLGAFSNQPQHF. The CDR3 DNA follows: TGTGCCAGCAGCTTGGGGGGCTTAGGGGCGTTTAGCAATCAGCCCCAGCATTTT. The variable domain in full, with the rest retrieved from reference TRBV5-6 and TRBJ1-5, is DAGVTQSPTHLIKTRGQQVTLRCSPKSGHDTVSWYQQALGQGPQFIFQYYEEEERQRGNFPDRFSGHQFPNYSSELNVNALLLGDSALYLCASSLGGLGAFSNQPQHFGDGTRLSIL.